The 18 T cell receptor beta chains in this list originate from one sample, sequenced in a study of OX40 agonist ivuxolimab in advanced cancers. Using immunoSEQ multiplex PCR, the repertoire was profiled, and TCRdb retains in-frame clones only, with some absent. Altogether over 40,000 clones are present, about 87% being singletons, with the ten largest covering roughly 25%. The sample consisted of CD4+ or CD8+ T cells sorted from blood, taken in a trial of the OX40 agonist ivuxolimab. The receptors were gathered from an adult with an advanced solid tumor such as melanoma, head and neck, liver or kidney cancer.

Sample share makes this clone large (0.1 to 1%). The V call is TRBV28, the J call TRBJ1-4; D is undetermined. Per the germline V gene, CDR1 is MDHEN and CDR2 is SYDVKM. There are 14 residues in the CDR3. V was pared by 4 bases and J by 3 bases, with 9 bases between. The CDR3 coding sequence is TGTGCCAGCAGTTCTGGGGATCCTAATGAAAAACTGTTTTTT. It is translated as CASSSGDPNEKLFF.

This clone showed up just a few times. The V gene is TRBV9, the J gene TRBJ2-2; either TRBD1 or TRBD2 may fit D (5 bases each). V dropped 7 bases and J dropped 4 bases, with 5 bases sitting between them. CDR1 SGDLS and CDR2 YYNGEE come from the germline V gene. The CDR3 is 11 residues long. The CDR3 protein is CASGGTGELFF. The CDR3 nucleotides are TGTGCCAGCGGGGGCACCGGGGAGCTGTTTTTT.

V gene TRBV7-9 combines with J gene TRBJ1-2, with a weak D call TRBD1 (5 bases). The germline gives CDR1 SEHNR, CDR2 FQNEAQ (reference sequence). With 5 bases removed from V and 4 bases from J, the gap between germline ends came to 17 bases. The CDR3 consists of 15 residues. The CDR3 nucleotides are TGTGCCAGCAGCCGGGGTCACGGGACGTCCTATGGCTACACCTTC. This encodes CASSRGHGTSYGYTF.

The chain is built from TRBV19 and TRBJ2-5; no firm D call. The CDR3 has 14 residues. Germline V gene data show CDR1 as LNHDA and CDR2 as SQIVND (reference sequence). The ends were cut back, 2 bases at V and 9 bases at J, with 16 bases in the middle. CDR3 loop: CASSIRGPPNAQYF. In DNA, the CDR3 is TGTGCCAGTAGTATACGTGGTCCGCCCAACGCCCAGTACTTC.

This chain connects TRBV27 to TRBJ2-7; TRBD1 might be the D (6 bases). Trimming removed 10 bases at V and 0 bases at J, with 28 bases between. The germline gives CDR1 MNHEY, CDR2 SMNVEV (reference sequence). This CDR3 comprises 18 residues. The CDR3: CANTDEQGAEPSSYEQYF. CDR3 DNA: TGTGCCAATACGGACGAACAGGGCGCGGAACCCAGCTCCTACGAGCAGTACTTC.

The chain links TRBV4-1 to TRBJ2-7; TRBD1 matches at 10 bases. V lost 6 bases to trimming and J lost 3 bases; unmatched junction nucleotides: 8. Per germline, CDR1 MGHRA and CDR2 YSYEKL. This CDR3 is built from 15 residues. The CDR3 region is CASSPTDRGSYEQYF. CDR3 DNA: TGCGCCAGCAGTCCCACGGACAGGGGGAGCTACGAGCAGTACTTC.

The genes are TRBV7-8 and TRBJ2-3; 7 nucleotides align to TRBD2. V was pared by 0 bases and J by 4 bases, with 4 bases of the junction left unmatched. The CDR3 covers 15 residues. Looked up from germline, CDR1 is SGHVS and CDR2 is FQNEAQ. The CDR3 sequence: CASSLARLAADTQYF. DNA for the CDR3: TGTGCCAGCAGCTTAGCGCGACTAGCCGCAGATACGCAGTATTTT.

The J gene is TRBJ2-7, the V gene TRBV28, with unresolved D. V lost 6 bases and J lost 0, with 15 bases in between. The CDR3 extends over 15 amino acids. Germline CDR1 MDHEN, CDR2 SYDVKM. CDR3 bases: TGTGCCAGCAGACCCCCGACGGCGAGCTCCTACGAGCAGTACTTC. Amino acids: CASRPPTASSYEQYF.

The chain carries TRBV6-5 and TRBJ2-5, with D perhaps matching TRBD2 (5 bases). Germline V gene lookup returns CDR1 MNHEY and CDR2 SVGAGI. Trimming took 6 bases from V and 5 from J, leaving 16 bases between them. CDR3 length equals 14 residues. The CDR3 sequence: CASRTLVLGETQYF. CDR3 sequence (DNA): TGTGCCAGCAGGACACTAGTCCTGGGGGAGACCCAGTACTTC.

The chain employs TRBV7-9 and TRBJ2-7, with 7 bases that match TRBD1. Germline-derived CDR1 and CDR2 are SEHNR and FQNEAQ (reference sequence). The CDR3 has 16 residues. Trimming removed 3 bases from V and 3 bases from J; junction bases left unmatched: 11. CDR3 in DNA: TGTGCCAGCAGCTTTCTAACAGGGGCCCTTATCTACGAGCAGTACTTC. This encodes CASSFLTGALIYEQYF.

The chain uses TRBV30 and TRBJ2-3, with TRBD1 matching over 10 bases. Germline-derived CDR1 and CDR2 are GTSNPN and SVGIG (reference sequence). V lost 2 bases and J lost 6; bases outside the gene matches: 5. CDR3 length: 14 residues. The CDR3 protein is CAWSRTGGTDTQYF. In DNA form, the CDR3 reads TGTGCCTGGAGTAGGACAGGGGGGACGGATACGCAGTATTTT.

The rearrangement links TRBV5-1 to TRBJ2-7, with D maybe TRBD2 (5 bases). The germline V and J ends were trimmed by 0 bases and 3 bases, with 13 bases remaining between them. CDR3 length: 15 residues. Germline values: CDR1 SGHRS, CDR2 YFSETQ. CDR3 coding DNA: TGCGCCAGCAGCTTGGAACGGGGAGTCGGCTACGAGCAGTACTTC. It encodes CASSLERGVGYEQYF.

The chain has TRBV19 and TRBJ2-1, with D uncertain. The CDR3 has 12 amino acids. V lost 7 bases and J 7 bases, leaving 11 bases between the germline ends. Germline V lookup: CDR1 LNHDA, CDR2 SQIVND (reference sequence). CDR3 sequence: CASTSGVNEQFF. CDR3 nucleotide sequence: TGTGCCAGTACCAGTGGGGTTAATGAGCAGTTCTTC. The whole variable domain, filled in from reference TRBV19 and TRBJ2-1, reads DGGITQSPKYLFRKEGQNVTLSCEQNLNHDAMYWYRQDPGQGLRLIYYSQIVNDFQKGDIAEGYSVSREKKESFPLTVTSAQKNPTAFYLCASTSGVNEQFFGPGTRLTVL.

The J gene is TRBJ2-3, the V gene TRBV6-5; 7 nucleotides agree with TRBD1. Germline V lookup: CDR1 MNHEY, CDR2 SVGAGI. The V segment lost 5 bases and the J segment 8 bases; nucleotides outside the gene matches: 10. The CDR3 runs 14 residues. CDR3 in amino acids: CASSEYTGASTQYF. As DNA, the CDR3 is TGTGCCAGCAGTGAATACACAGGGGCCAGTACGCAGTATTTT.

The chain couples TRBV5-6 to TRBJ1-3; a possible D gene is TRBD1 (5 bases). V gave up 2 bases and J gave up 5 bases, with 11 bases separating them. The CDR3 is 14 residues long. Germline CDR1 and CDR2: SGHDT and YYEEEE. CDR3 bases: TGTGCCAGCAGCTTAGGGACCGCGCGAAACACCATATATTTT. This gives the protein CASSLGTARNTIYF.

This chain joins TRBV2 and TRBJ1-1; D gene ambiguous. CDR1 and CDR2 (germline): SNHLY, FYNNEI. The CDR3 has 13 residues. The CDR3 loop is CAVSGLTNTEAFF. The CDR3 coding sequence is TGTGCAGTTTCCGGCCTGACGAACACTGAAGCTTTCTTT.

This clone was picked up one time. The V call is TRBV18, the J call TRBJ1-2; the match to TRBD1 covers 9 bases. J lost 0 bases, V lost 2 bases, and 4 bases had no gene match. Germline lookup yields CDR1 KGHSH and CDR2 LQKENI. CDR3 size: 16 residues. The CDR3 spells CASSPRGQGPNYGYTF. CDR3 nucleotide sequence: TGTGCCAGCTCACCAAGGGGACAGGGACCTAACTATGGCTACACCTTC.

The rearrangement uses TRBV4-1 and TRBJ2-1; TRBD2 matches 9 bases. Germline V gene data show CDR1 as MGHRA and CDR2 as YSYEKL. V lost 3 bases to trimming and J lost 2 bases; unmatched junction nucleotides: 2. The CDR3 covers 15 residues. The CDR3: CASSHLAGTYNEQFF. The CDR3 nucleotides are TGCGCCAGCAGCCATCTAGCGGGAACCTACAATGAGCAGTTCTTC.